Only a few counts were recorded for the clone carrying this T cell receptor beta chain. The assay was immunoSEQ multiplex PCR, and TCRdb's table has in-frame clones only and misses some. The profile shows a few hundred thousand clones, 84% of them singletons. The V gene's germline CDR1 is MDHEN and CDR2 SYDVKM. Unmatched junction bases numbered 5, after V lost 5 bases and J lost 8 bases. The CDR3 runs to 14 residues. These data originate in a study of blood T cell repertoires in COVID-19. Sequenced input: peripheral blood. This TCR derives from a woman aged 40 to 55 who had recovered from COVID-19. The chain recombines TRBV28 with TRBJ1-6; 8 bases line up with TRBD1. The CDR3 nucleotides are TGTGCCAGCAGTAGGACAGGGTCCTATTCACCCCTCCACTTT. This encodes CASSRTGSYSPLHF.